The next 9 T cell receptor beta chains were all read from a single sample in a study of beta chain features in type 1 diabetes. Expressed TCRB transcripts were sequenced, since all the RNA that had been isolated was reverse transcribed. TCRdb's copy holds only in-frame clones and misses some; the assay was immunoSEQ multiplex PCR. The sample holds approximately 150,000 clones, about 9.1% seen once. The sequencing sample was made of central memory CD4+ T cells from blood. Source of these receptors: a woman younger than 30 in good health.

This rearrangement joins TRBV5-8 to TRBJ2-5; maybe TRBD1 (6 bases). Deletions cut 2 bases from V and 5 bases from J, with 7 bases between. CDR1 and CDR2 (germline): SGHTS, YDEGEE. The CDR3 runs to 12 residues. CDR3 region: CASSFTGETQYF. CDR3 nucleotides: TGTGCCAGCAGCTTTACAGGGGAGACCCAGTACTTC.

This clone was seen only a few times. The chain carries TRBV5-1 and TRBJ2-3, with D uncertain. V lost 0 bases to trimming and J lost 0 bases, with 8 bases between them. The CDR3 runs 15 residues. CDR1 is SGHRS and CDR2 is YFSETQ in the germline V gene. CDR3 protein: CASSLDSTSTDTQYF. Here the CDR3 DNA reads TGCGCCAGCAGCTTGGACAGTACTAGCACAGATACGCAGTATTTT.

This chain uses TRBV7-9 with TRBJ2-1; 9 bases map to TRBD2. The CDR3 loop spans 16 amino acids. In germline, CDR1 is SEHNR, CDR2 FQNEAQ (reference sequence). With V trimmed by 1 base and J by 12 bases, 13 bases remained unmatched. The CDR3 DNA reads as TGTGCCAGCAGCTTAGGGGCGGGTAGCGGGAGTCCCCGGCAGTTCTTC. Translation: CASSLGAGSGSPRQFF. Variable domain in full (rest from reference TRBV7-9 and TRBJ2-1): DTGVSQNPRHKITKRGQNVTFRCDPISEHNRLYWYRQTLGQGPEFLTYFQNEAQLEKSRLLSDRFSAERPKGSFSTLEIQRTEQGDSAMYLCASSLGAGSGSPRQFFGPGTRLTVL.

The chain recombines TRBV6-1 with TRBJ1-5, with D possibly matching TRBD1 (6 bases). Germline V gene sequence: CDR1 MNHNS, CDR2 SASEGT. Deletions cut 10 bases from V and 2 bases from J, with 12 bases between. The CDR3 covers 13 residues. As DNA, the CDR3 is TGTGCCACCCTGGCAGGGGGCAATCAGCCCCAGCATTTT. It specifies CATLAGGNQPQHF.

This clone was seen a handful of times. This chain links TRBV4-1 with TRBJ2-3; 7 nucleotides agree with TRBD2. The CDR3 has 15 residues. V shed 2 bases, J shed 7 bases, and the junction held 9 bases outside the gene matches. The germline CDR1 and CDR2 sequences are MGHRA and YSYEKL. The DNA of the CDR3 is TGCGCCAGCAGCCAACCGACTAGCCCAGGCAATACGCAGTATTTT. Its protein is CASSQPTSPGNTQYF.

The J gene is TRBJ2-5, the V gene TRBV7-2; TRBD2 agrees at 8 bases. The CDR3 has 14 amino acids. Germline V CDR1 and CDR2: SGHTA, FQGNSA. Unmatched junction bases numbered 11, after V lost 5 bases and J lost 9 bases. The CDR3 region has the DNA TGTGCCAGCAGCCGGGAGACTAGCGTAGTGTCCCAGTACTTC. As protein: CASSRETSVVSQYF.

This clone was detected a few times. The chain combines TRBV2 with TRBJ2-2; D is possibly TRBD2 (6 bases). The CDR3 extends over 13 amino acids. The V gene lost 7 bases and the J gene lost 5 bases, with 11 bases spanning the gap. Looked up from germline, CDR1 is SNHLY and CDR2 is FYNNEI. The CDR3 reads CASKGGETGELFF. The CDR3 DNA reads TGTGCCAGCAAGGGAGGAGAGACCGGGGAGCTGTTTTTT.

This clone was seen more than once but under ten times. The CDR3 DNA reads TGTGCCAGCGGACGGACTAGCGGGGGAGGAGATACGCAGTATTTT. Translated, it gives CASGRTSGGGDTQYF. The chain employs TRBV4-2 and TRBJ2-3; 13 bases match TRBD2. Trimming cost V 8 bases and J 5 bases; bases outside gene matches: 7. CDR1 LGHNA and CDR2 YNFKEQ come from the germline V gene. The CDR3 has 15 residues.

This clone has more than one count but fewer than ten. This chain connects TRBV5-1 to TRBJ2-3; the match to TRBD1 covers 11 bases. CDR3 length: 15 amino acids. V was pared by 4 bases and J by 0 bases, with 1 base of the junction left unmatched. CDR1 is SGHRS, CDR2 YFSETQ, per germline. Here the CDR3 DNA reads TGCGCCAGCAGCGGACAGGGGGCTAGCACAGATACGCAGTATTTT. Translation: CASSGQGASTDTQYF. The full variable domain, its missing parts supplied by reference TRBV5-1 and TRBJ2-3, is KAGVTQTPRYLIKTRGQQVTLSCSPISGHRSVSWYQQTPGQGLQFLFEYFSETQRNKGNFPGRFSGRQFSNSRSEMNVSTLELGDSALYLCASSGQGASTDTQYFGPGTRLTVL.